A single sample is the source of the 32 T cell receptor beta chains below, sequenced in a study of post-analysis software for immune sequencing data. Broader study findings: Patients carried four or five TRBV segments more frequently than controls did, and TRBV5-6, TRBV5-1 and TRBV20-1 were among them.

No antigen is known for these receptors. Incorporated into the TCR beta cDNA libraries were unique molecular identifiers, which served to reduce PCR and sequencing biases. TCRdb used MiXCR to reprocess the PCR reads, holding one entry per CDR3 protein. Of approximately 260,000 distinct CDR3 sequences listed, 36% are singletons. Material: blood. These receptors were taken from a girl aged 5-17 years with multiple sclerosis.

CDR3 sequence: CASSLGPIADTQYF. The CDR3 nucleotides are TGTGCCAGCAGTTTAGGCCCGATCGCAGATACGCAGTATTTT. V is TRBV28 and J is TRBJ2-3; no reliable D call. Trimming left V 2 bases short and J 4 bases short, with 10 bases between. CDR1 is MDHEN and CDR2 is SYDVKM in the germline V gene. The length of the CDR3 is 14 residues.

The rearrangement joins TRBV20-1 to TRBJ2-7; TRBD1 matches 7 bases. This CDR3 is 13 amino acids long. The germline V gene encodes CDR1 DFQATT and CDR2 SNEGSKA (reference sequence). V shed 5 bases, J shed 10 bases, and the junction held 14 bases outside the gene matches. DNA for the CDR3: TGCAGTGCTCTGAGCGGACAGGTGGACGGTCAGTACTTC. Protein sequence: CSALSGQVDGQYF.

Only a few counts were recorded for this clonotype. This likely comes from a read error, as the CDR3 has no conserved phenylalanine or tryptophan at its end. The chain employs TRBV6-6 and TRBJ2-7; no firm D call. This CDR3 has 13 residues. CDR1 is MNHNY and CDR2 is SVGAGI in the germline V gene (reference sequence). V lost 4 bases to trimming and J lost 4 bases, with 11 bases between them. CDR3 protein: CASSSSSGYEQYL. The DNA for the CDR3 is TGTGCCAGCAGTTCTTCAAGTGGATACGAGCAGTACTTA.

As DNA, the CDR3 is TGCAGTGCTGAGACAGGGAGGGTCACTGAAGCTTTCTTT. This codes for CSAETGRVTEAFF. The chain employs TRBV20-1 and TRBJ1-1, with TRBD1 identical over 7 bases. This CDR3 is 13 amino acids long. CDR1 is DFQATT and CDR2 is SNEGSKA in the germline V gene (reference sequence). V was clipped by 5 bases and J by 4 bases; unmatched bases: 7.

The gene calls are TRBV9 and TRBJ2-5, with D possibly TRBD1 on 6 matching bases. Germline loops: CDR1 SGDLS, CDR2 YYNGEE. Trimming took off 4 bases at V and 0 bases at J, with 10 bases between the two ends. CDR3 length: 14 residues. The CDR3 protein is CASSPTGYQETQYF. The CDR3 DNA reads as TGTGCCAGCAGCCCTACAGGGTACCAAGAGACCCAGTACTTC.

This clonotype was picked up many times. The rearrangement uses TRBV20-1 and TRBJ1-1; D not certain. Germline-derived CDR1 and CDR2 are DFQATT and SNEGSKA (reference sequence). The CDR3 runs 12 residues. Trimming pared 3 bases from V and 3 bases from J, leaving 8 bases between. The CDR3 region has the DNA TGCAGTGCTAGTTACCGGGACACTGAAGCTTTCTTT. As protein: CSASYRDTEAFF.

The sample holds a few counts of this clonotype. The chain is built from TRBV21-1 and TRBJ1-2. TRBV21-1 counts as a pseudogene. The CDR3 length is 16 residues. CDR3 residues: CASSKVGMDPYYGYTF. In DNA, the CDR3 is TGTGCCAGCAGCAAAGTGGGCATGGATCCTTATTATGGCTACACCTTC.

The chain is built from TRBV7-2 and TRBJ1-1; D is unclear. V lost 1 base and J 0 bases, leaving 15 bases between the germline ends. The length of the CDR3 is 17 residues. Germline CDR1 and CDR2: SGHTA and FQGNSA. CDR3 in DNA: TGTGCCAGCAGCTTAGGCCCCCCGGGAATTTTGAACACTGAAGCTTTCTTT. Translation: CASSLGPPGILNTEAFF.

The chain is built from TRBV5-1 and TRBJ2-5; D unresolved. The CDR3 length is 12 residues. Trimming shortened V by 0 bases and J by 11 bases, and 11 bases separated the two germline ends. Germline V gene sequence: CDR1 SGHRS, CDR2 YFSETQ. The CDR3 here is CASSLDCVEQYF. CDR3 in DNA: TGCGCCAGCAGCTTGGACTGCGTGGAGCAGTACTTC. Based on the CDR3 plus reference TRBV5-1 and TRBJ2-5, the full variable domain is KAGVTQTPRYLIKTRGQQVTLSCSPISGHRSVSWYQQTPGQGLQFLFEYFSETQRNKGNFPGRFSGRQFSNSRSEMNVSTLELGDSALYLCASSLDCVEQYFGPGTRLLVL.

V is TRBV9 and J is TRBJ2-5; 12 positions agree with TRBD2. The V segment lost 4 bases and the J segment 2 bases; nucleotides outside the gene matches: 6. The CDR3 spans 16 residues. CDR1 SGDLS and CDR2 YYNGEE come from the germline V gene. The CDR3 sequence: CASSPGTSGWQETQYF. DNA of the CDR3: TGTGCCAGCAGCCCCGGGACTAGCGGGTGGCAAGAGACCCAGTACTTC.

Here the CDR3 reads CSVDTSEQFF. The CDR3 DNA reads TGCAGCGTTGACACCAGTGAGCAGTTCTTC. This sequence joins TRBV29-1 and TRBJ2-1; D uncertain. CDR3 size: 10 residues. The germline gives CDR1 SQVTM, CDR2 ANQGSEA. Deletions cut 3 bases from V and 9 bases from J, with 6 bases between.

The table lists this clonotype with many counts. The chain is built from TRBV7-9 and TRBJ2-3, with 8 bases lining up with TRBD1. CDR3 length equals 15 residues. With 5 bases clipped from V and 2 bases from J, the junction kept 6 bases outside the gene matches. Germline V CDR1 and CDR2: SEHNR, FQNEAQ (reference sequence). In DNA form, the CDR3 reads TGTGCCAGCAGCCGAGACAGGGGAATCACAGATACGCAGTATTTT. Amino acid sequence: CASSRDRGITDTQYF.

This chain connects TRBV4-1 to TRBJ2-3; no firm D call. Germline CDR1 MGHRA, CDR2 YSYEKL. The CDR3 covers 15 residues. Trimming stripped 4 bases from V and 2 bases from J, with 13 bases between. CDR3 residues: CASSREEQNTDTQYF. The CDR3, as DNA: TGCGCCAGCAGCCGAGAAGAACAGAACACAGATACGCAGTATTTT.

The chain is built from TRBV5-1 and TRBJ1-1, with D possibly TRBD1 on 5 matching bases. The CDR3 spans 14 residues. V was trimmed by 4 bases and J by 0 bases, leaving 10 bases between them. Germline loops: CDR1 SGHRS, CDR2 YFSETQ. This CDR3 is CASSVQVMNTEAFF. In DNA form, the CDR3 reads TGCGCCAGCAGCGTACAGGTCATGAACACTGAAGCTTTCTTT.

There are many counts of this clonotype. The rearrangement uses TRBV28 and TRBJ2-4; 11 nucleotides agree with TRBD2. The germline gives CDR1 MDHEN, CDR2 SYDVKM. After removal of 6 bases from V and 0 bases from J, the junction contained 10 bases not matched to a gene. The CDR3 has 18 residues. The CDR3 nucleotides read TGTGCCAGCAGCTCTTCACTAGCGGGGGCCTTAGCCAAAAACATTCAGTACTTC. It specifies CASSSSLAGALAKNIQYF.

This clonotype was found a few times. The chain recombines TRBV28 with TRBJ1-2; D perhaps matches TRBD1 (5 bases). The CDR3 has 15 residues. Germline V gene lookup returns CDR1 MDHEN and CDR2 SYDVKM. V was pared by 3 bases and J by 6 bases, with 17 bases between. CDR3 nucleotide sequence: TGTGCCAGCAGTTTGACGGGACCCAGGAGCGATGGCTACACCTTC. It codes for CASSLTGPRSDGYTF.

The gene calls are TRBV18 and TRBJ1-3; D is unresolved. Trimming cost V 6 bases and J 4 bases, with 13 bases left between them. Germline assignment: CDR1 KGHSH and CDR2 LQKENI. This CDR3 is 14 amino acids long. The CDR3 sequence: CASSSAGSGNTIYF. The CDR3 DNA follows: TGTGCCAGCTCGTCGGCGGGTTCAGGAAACACCATATATTTT.

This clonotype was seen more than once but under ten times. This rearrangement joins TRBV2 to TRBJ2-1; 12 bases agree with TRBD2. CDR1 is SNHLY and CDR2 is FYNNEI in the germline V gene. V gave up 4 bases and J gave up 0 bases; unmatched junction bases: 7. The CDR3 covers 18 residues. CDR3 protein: CASSGWLAGGSSYNEQFF. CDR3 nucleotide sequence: TGTGCCAGCAGTGGATGGCTAGCGGGGGGGAGCTCCTACAATGAGCAGTTCTTC.

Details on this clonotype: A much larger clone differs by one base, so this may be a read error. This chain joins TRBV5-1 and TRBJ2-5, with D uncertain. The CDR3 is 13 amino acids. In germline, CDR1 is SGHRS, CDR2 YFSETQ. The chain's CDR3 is CASGLNNQETQYF. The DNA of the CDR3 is TGCGCCAGCGGCTTAAACAACCAAGAGACCCAGTACTTC.

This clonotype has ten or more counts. In DNA, the CDR3 is TGTGCCAGCAAATCTCAGGGGCTAGGTGGCTACACCTTC. It yields the protein CASKSQGLGGYTF. This chain connects TRBV6-5 to TRBJ1-2; weak D call: TRBD1 (6 bases). Germline assignment: CDR1 MNHEY and CDR2 SVGAGI. The CDR3 is 13 amino acids. V shed 7 bases and J shed 7 bases, with 16 bases lying between them.

The CDR3 region is CASSLTRAQPQHF. The CDR3 bases are TGTGCCAGCAGCTTAACCAGGGCGCAGCCCCAGCATTTT. The V and J genes are TRBV7-2 and TRBJ1-5, with a tentative D call TRBD1 (5 bases). Germline CDR1 reads SGHTA; CDR2 reads FQGNSA. Between the trimmed V and J ends, which lost 2 bases and 7 bases, there was a span of 9 bases. The CDR3 covers 13 residues.

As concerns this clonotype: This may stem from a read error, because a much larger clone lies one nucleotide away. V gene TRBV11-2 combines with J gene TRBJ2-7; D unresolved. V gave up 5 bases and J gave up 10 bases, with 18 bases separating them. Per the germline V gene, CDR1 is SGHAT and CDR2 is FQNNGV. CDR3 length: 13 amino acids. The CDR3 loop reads CASSPETGEAQYF. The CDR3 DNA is TGTGCCAGCAGCCCCGAGACTGGAGAGGCCCAGTACTTC.

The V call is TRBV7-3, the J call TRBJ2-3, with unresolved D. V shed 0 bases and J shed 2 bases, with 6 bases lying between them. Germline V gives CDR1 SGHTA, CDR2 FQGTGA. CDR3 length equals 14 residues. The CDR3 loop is CASSLTTNTDTQYF. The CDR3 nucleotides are TGTGCCAGCAGCTTAACCACTAACACAGATACGCAGTATTTT.

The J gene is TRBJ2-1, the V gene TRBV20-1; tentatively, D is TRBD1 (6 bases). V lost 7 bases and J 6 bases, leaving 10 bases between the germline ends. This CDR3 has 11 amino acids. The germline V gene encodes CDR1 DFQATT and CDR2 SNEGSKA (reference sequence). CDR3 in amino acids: CSVRGSNEQFF. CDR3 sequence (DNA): TGCAGTGTAAGGGGGTCCAATGAGCAGTTCTTC.

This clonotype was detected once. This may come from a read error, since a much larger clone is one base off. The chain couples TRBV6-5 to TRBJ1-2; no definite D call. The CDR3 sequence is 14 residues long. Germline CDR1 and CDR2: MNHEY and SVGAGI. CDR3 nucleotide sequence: TGTGCCAGCAGGCGGGCAAGGCGAGACTATGGCTACGCCTTC. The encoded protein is CASRRARRDYGYAF.

The CDR3 DNA is TGTGCCAGCAGCAAAATCCTAGACAGGGTACGAAACACCATATATTTT. Amino acid sequence: CASSKILDRVRNTIYF. This sequence joins TRBV21-1 and TRBJ1-3; TRBD1 is the table's D call and was not checked against the DNA. TRBV21-1 constitutes a pseudogene. There are 16 residues in the CDR3.

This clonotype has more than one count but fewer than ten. The CDR3 DNA is TGCGCCAGCAGGGAGTCTGGGACAAAAAACACTGAAGCTTTCTTT. Protein: CASRESGTKNTEAFF. The chain has TRBV5-1 and TRBJ1-1; possible D gene TRBD1, 6 bases. Germline lookup yields CDR1 SGHRS and CDR2 YFSETQ. The CDR3 sequence is 15 residues long. V was pared by 5 bases and J by 2 bases, with 16 bases between.

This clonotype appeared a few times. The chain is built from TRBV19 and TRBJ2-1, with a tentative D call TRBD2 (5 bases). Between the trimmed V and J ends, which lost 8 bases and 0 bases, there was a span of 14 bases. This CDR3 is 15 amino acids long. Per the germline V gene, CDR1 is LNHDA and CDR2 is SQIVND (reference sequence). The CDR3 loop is CASGRRAASYNEQFF. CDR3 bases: TGTGCCAGTGGAAGGCGGGCAGCCTCCTACAATGAGCAGTTCTTC.

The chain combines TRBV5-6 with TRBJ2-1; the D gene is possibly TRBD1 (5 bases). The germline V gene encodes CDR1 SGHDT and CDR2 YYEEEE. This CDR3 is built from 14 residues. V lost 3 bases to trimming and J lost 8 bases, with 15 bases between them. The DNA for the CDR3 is TGTGCCAGCAGCTGGGCAGGGTTTGCGTATGAGCAGTTCTTC. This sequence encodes CASSWAGFAYEQFF.

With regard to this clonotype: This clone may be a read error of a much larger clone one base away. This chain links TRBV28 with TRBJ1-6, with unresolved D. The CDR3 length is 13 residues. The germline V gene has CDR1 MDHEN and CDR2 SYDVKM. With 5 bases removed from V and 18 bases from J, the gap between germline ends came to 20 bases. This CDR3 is CASSQPTPEIPHF. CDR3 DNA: TGTGCCAGCAGTCAGCCGACCCCCGAGATCCCCCACTTT.

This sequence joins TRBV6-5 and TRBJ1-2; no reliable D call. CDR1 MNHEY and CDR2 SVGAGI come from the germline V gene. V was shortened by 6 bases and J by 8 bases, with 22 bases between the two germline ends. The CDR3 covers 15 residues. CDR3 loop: CASSQGRALTDGYTF. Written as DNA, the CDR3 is TGTGCCAGCAGCCAAGGGAGGGCCCTCACGGACGGCTACACCTTC.

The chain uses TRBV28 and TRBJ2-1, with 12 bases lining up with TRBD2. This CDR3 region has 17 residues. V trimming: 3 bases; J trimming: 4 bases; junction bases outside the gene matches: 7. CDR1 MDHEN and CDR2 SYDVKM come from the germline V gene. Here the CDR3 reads CASSLRTSGAWYNEQFF. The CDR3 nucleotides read TGTGCCAGCAGTTTGCGGACTAGCGGGGCCTGGTACAATGAGCAGTTCTTC.